This T cell receptor beta chain was found in a study of blood T cell repertoires in COVID-19. Study background: The United States, Italy and Spain provided the acute and convalescent COVID-19 samples. PBMCs, B-cell-depleted T cells, or T cells were the source of the cDNA or gDNA that made up the material.

The V end lost 3 bases, the J end lost 5 bases, and 23 bases lay between the germline ends. Per germline, CDR1 SGHVS and CDR2 FQNEAQ. This CDR3 has 18 residues. In the authors' methods: Quantification of nucleated cells was approximated via reference gene primer amplification. This table comes from immunoSEQ multiplex PCR, and its TCRdb copy is limited to in-frame clones, with some not included. V and J calls and clone size follow that table, whereas D and trimming were derived from the DNA. Of about 84,000 clones listed, approximately 86% are singletons. Sequenced: peripheral blood. The chain couples TRBV7-8 to TRBJ1-3; tentatively, D is TRBD1 (5 bases). The sequence was obtained from an elderly man with active or convalescent COVID-19. The CDR3 is CASSLEPGREVRRNTIYF. CDR3 in DNA: TGTGCCAGCAGCTTGGAACCGGGCAGGGAGGTTAGGAGAAACACCATATATTTT.